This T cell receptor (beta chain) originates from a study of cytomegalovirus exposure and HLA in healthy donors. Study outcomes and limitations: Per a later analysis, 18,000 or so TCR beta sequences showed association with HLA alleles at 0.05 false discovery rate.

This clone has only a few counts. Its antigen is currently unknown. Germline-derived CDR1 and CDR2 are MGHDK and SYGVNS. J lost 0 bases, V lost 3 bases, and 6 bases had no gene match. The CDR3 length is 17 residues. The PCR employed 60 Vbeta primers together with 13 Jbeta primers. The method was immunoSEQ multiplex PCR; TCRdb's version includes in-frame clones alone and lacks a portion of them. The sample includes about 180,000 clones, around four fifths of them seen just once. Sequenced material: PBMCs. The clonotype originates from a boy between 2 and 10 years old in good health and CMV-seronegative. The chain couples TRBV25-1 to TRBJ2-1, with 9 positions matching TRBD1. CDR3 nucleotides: TGTGCCAGCAGTGAGATACAGGGGGCAAGCTCCTACAATGAGCAGTTCTTC. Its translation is CASSEIQGASSYNEQFF.